This T cell receptor (beta chain) was found in a study of blood T cells in healthy people across ages. Study details: Template switching caught about one barcoded beta molecule for each two T cells.

The study, taken as a whole, reports: A strong correlation was found between TCR beta diversity and the percentage of naive T cells. Roughly linearly, TCR beta diversity per million T cells fell as age increased.

Germline CDR1 and CDR2: MNHNS and SASEGT. The CDR3 contains 15 residues. With a J-beta primer mix and a sample-barcoded 5' primer, a second PCR ran about 6 to 11 cycles. Each cDNA molecule was tagged by a template-switch adaptor with 12 random nucleotides. MiXCR, run by TCRdb on the 5' RACE reads, gives a single entry per CDR3 protein. The sample records 1.8 million or so distinct CDR3 sequences, more than 35% being singletons. A remark on this clonotype: Its matching antigen is unknown. A read error may produce the germline difference seen at one junction end.

Sample: blood. This chain connects TRBV6-1 to TRBJ2-3; TRBD1 matches at 10 bases. The receptor was isolated from a human donor in good health. The CDR3 sequence is CASSKDRGITDTQCF. The CDR3, as DNA: TGTGCCAGCAGTAAGGACAGGGGGATCACAGATACGCAGTGTTTT.